The clone carrying this T cell receptor (beta chain) was seen ten or more times. Its antigen is unknown. Clinical symptoms, serum thyroxine, TRAb, thyroid ultrasound and orbital computed tomography informed diagnoses. From roughly 9.2 ml of fresh peripheral blood, PBMCs were isolated. The junction had 6 bases not matched to a gene; V was cut back by 0 bases and J by 2 bases. CDR1 and CDR2 (germline): PRHDT, FYEKMQ (reference sequence). The CDR3 is 17 residues long. The data originate from a study of T cells in Graves' hyperthyroidism and ophthalmopathy. Broader study findings: The model made its ophthalmopathy prediction, and onset followed a median 6.5 months later.

There were TCR beta CDR3 regions amplified from RNA transcripts. When the TCR CDR3 underwent first-round RT-PCR, the HTBI primer set was used. TCRdb reanalysed the multiplex PCR reads using MiXCR and keeps one entry per CDR3 protein. The sample consists of more than 650,000 distinct CDR3 sequences, roughly 15% of them appearing once. Sequenced sample: blood. This TCR came from a young woman with Graves' hyperthyroidism. J is TRBJ2-7 and V is TRBV13; 11 bases line up with TRBD1. CDR3 coding DNA: TGTGCCAGCAGCTTAGGGCCAACGGGACAGGGGGCCTACGAGCAGTACTTC. Translating gives CASSLGPTGQGAYEQYF. Together with reference TRBV13 and TRBJ2-7, the CDR3 gives the full variable domain: AAGVIQSPRHLIKEKRETATLKCYPIPRHDTVYWYQQGPGQDPQFLISFYEKMQSDKGSIPDRFSAQQFSDYHSELNMSSLELGDSALYFCASSLGPTGQGAYEQYFGPGTRLTVT.